The entry below gives a single T cell receptor beta chain sequence along with its context. What it recognizes is unknown. Each CDR3 protein gets one entry after TCRdb re-called the reads with MiXCR. This sample has about 920,000 distinct CDR3 sequences, with roughly 30% found just once. This entry is derived from a study of T cell repertoires in cytomegalovirus infection. Study-wide context: Recently identified HLA-C-restricted CMV epitopes were used, and well-studied HLA-B-restricted CMV epitopes were used as well. Matching HLA type and CMV infection were both indicated by public TCR beta signatures.

Study outcomes and limitations: HLA-C-restricted CMV clonotypes gave the most frequent clonotype in two of eight donors.

The specimen comprised cultured CD8+ T cells from PBMCs, sampled from culture after CMV antigen stimulation. This receptor was obtained from a human donor in good health (CMV status not recorded). Some clones in this sample may be carry-over from other donors' samples.

This CDR3 is CASGLTGGQYTEAFF. In nucleotides, the CDR3 is TGTGCCAGCGGTCTGACAGGGGGTCAATACACTGAAGCTTTCTTT. The chain combines TRBV19 with TRBJ1-1; 9 bases are a match to TRBD1. In germline, CDR1 is LNHDA, CDR2 SQIVND (reference sequence). With 9 bases clipped from V and 3 bases from J, the junction kept 11 bases outside the gene matches. The CDR3 is 15 residues long.